Listed below are T cell receptor beta chains from one sample, sequenced in a study of metastatic and nonmetastatic thyroid tumors. TCRdb re-clonotyped the PCR reads through MiXCR. The data contain approximately 9,600 clones, 25% to 40% of them singletons. The sample comprised tumor tissue. These receptor sequences come from a female donor with papillary thyroid cancer or a benign thyroid nodule (not recorded which). Some clones in this sample may be carry-over from other donors' samples. Each CDR3 is given without its conserved first and last residue. Each record gives: CDR3 protein, CDR3 length, J gene, V gene.

ASIFSGTGNNQPQH | 14 | TRBJ1-5 | TRBV12-3/TRBV12-4
ASSVRSNQPQH | 11 | TRBJ1-5 | TRBV27
ASSQDLPTGNYSPLH | 15 | TRBJ1-6 | TRBV4-1
ASSQAQGGRTLDTQY | 15 | TRBJ2-3 | TRBV4-3
ASSWDTGGNQPQH | 13 | TRBJ1-5 | TRBV6-1
ASSSGGSGSTYEQY | 14 | TRBJ2-7 | TRBV5-4
ASSLRGLGGAEAF | 13 | TRBJ1-1 | TRBV11-1
SAIARDFHSYEQY | 13 | TRBJ2-7 | TRBV20-1
ASSVSSGRDTDTQY | 14 | TRBJ2-3 | TRBV6-2/TRBV6-3
ASSFGTGGTLRRYEQY | 16 | TRBJ2-7 | TRBV28
ASSGKGLDGYT | 11 | TRBJ1-2 | TRBV27
ASSLAGGNYGYT | 12 | TRBJ1-2 | TRBV7-8